The T cell receptor (beta chain) under discussion was sequenced for a study of CD8 T cells in Susac syndrome. Per germline, CDR1 SNHLY and CDR2 FYNNEI. With 3 bases removed from V and 5 bases from J, the gap between germline ends came to 6 bases. The CDR3 length is 12 residues. RNA in amounts of about 0.5 to 1 ug was reverse transcribed with random hexamers. TCR beta CDR3 was amplified by immunoSEQ multiplex PCR. This amplification extended across 54 Vbeta and 13 Jbeta segments. TCRdb reprocessed the immunoSEQ multiplex PCR reads via MiXCR and lists one record per CDR3 protein. The sample includes around 170,000 distinct CDR3 sequences, 94% of them seen just once. This clonotype is a singleton in its sample. The authors negatively isolated CD8+ and CD4+ T cells and FACS-enriched TEMRA cells.

The source is a human donor with Susac syndrome. This chain connects TRBV2 to TRBJ2-3, with D unresolved. Specimen: CD4+ T cells from PBMCs. For the CDR3, the DNA is TGTGCCAGCAGTGACAATGTAGATACGCAGTATTTT. Its translation: CASSDNVDTQYF.